This T cell receptor (beta chain) comes out of a study of blood T cell repertoires in COVID-19. Turning to the study itself: COVID-19 samples from acute and convalescent phases originated in the United States, Italy and Spain. From T cells, B-cell-depleted T cells, or PBMCs came the material, which was cDNA or gDNA.

Original data processing: Nucleated cell number was recorded as an estimate derived from reference gene primer amplification. Some clones are missing from TCRdb's copy, which holds only in-frame ones; the method was immunoSEQ multiplex PCR. The V and J calls and the clone size are those of that table, but D and trimming were determined from the DNA. In the table there are 87,000 or so clones, roughly 80% of which are singletons. CDR3 length: 14 residues. The germline gives CDR1 KGHSH, CDR2 LQKENI. The V gene lost 1 base and the J gene lost 3 bases, with 9 bases spanning the gap. This receptor was taken from a woman older than 75 with active or convalescent COVID-19. This chain uses TRBV18 with TRBJ1-1; possible D gene TRBD1, 5 bases. Specimen: peripheral blood. CDR3 loop: CASSPREGDTEAFF. The CDR3 coding sequence is TGTGCCAGCTCACCACGAGAAGGGGACACTGAAGCTTTCTTT.